This T cell receptor (beta chain) is drawn from a study of cytomegalovirus exposure and HLA in healthy donors. The PCR was carried out with 60 Vbeta primers and 13 Jbeta primers. Data came from immunoSEQ multiplex PCR; TCRdb stores just in-frame clones and leaves some out. The data hold roughly 140,000 clones, with around 79% observed a single time. V shed 9 bases and J 5 bases; nucleotides not matched to a gene: 15. Germline CDR1 is LNHDA and CDR2 is SQIVND (reference sequence). This CDR3 has 15 residues. Sequenced sample: PBMCs. The V call is TRBV19, the J call TRBJ1-2; 7 bases line up with TRBD1. This TCR came from a male donor in good health and CMV-seronegative. Written as DNA, the CDR3 is TGTGCCAGCTCATCAGTCCAAGACAGGGTATATGGCTACACCTTC. Protein: CASSSVQDRVYGYTF.